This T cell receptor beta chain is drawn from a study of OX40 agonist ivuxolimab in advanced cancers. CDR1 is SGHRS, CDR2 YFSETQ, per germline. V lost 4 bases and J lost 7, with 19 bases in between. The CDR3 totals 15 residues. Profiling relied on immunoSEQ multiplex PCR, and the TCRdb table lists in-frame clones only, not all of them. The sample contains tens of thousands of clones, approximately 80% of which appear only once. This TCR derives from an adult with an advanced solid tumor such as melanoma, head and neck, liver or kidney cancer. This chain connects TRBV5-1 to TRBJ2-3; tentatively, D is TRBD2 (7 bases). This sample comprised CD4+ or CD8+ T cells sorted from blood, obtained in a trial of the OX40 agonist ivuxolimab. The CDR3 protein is CASSPGASGANTQYF. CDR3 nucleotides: TGCGCCAGCAGCCCGGGGGCGAGCGGGGCAAATACGCAGTATTTT.